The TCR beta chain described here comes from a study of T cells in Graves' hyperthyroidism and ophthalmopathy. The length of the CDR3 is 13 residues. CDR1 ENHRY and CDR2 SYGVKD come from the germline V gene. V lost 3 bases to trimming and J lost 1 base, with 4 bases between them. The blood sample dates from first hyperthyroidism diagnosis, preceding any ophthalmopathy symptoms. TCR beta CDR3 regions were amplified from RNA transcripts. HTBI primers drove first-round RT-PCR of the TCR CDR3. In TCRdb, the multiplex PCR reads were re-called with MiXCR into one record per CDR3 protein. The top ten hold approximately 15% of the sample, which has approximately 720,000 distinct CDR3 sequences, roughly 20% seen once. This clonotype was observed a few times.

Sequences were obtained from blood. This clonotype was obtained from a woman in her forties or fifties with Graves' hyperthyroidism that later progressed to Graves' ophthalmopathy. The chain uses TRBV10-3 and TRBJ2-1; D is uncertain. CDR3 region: CAISDQSYNEQFF. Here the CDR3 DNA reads TGTGCCATCAGTGATCAGTCCTACAATGAGCAGTTCTTC.